This TCR beta chain was sequenced during a study of blood T cell repertoires in COVID-19. Clones were read by immunoSEQ multiplex PCR, and TCRdb kept only the in-frame ones, dropping some. The sample contains approximately 260,000 clones, 75% to 90% of which appear only once. The sequence was collected from a woman aged 65 to 85 with acute or convalescent COVID-19. Sequenced: peripheral blood.

In nucleotides, the CDR3 is TGTGCCAGCAGCTCACCGGGGGGAAGCACAGATACGCAGTATTTT. This translates into CASSSPGGSTDTQYF. The chain recombines TRBV7-9 with TRBJ2-3, with 7 positions matching TRBD2. V lost 4 bases, J lost 0 bases, and 4 bases stayed unmatched. Germline CDR1 reads SEHNR; CDR2 reads FQNEAQ (reference sequence). The CDR3 sequence is 15 residues long.